This T cell receptor (beta chain) was obtained from a study of cytomegalovirus exposure and HLA in healthy donors. Study overall: Later analysis reported that the roughly 120 validation repertoires shared the platform of the roughly 710 first-cohort repertoires. General study results and limits: First-cohort TCR clusters were later found to tend to co-occur in the approximately 110 validation repertoires. Cytomegalovirus-associated TCR beta chains were listed, numbering 150 to 200.

The germline V and J ends were trimmed by 6 bases and 8 bases, with 13 bases remaining between them. The CDR3 length is 12 residues. With respect to this clone: Its target is not known.

Assay used: immunoSEQ multiplex PCR; TCRdb lists only in-frame clones, some missing. The profile shows more than 100,000 clones, about 90% of them singletons. The validation cohort, a group of 120 subjects, included the donors and was separate from the roughly 700-subject first cohort. The chain joins TRBV6-7 to TRBJ1-2; D gene uncertain. TRBV6-7 is recorded as an ORF, its role being uncertain. Sequencing used PBMCs. This clonotype was obtained from a man aged 25 to 45 in good health and CMV-seronegative. The CDR3 nucleotides are TGTGCCAGCAGCGGGAGGATTGAAGGCTACACCTTC. Protein sequence: CASSGRIEGYTF.